This TCR beta chain was sequenced for a study of T cells after yellow fever vaccination. General observations from the study: A limited proportion of clonotypes was detected within both the CD4 and CD8 compartments. Abundant bulk-population clonotypes could contaminate the FACS-sorted repertoires. A large majority of primary-vaccination clones showed up again after the booster (just under 97% CD4, 75% to 90% CD8).

The CDR3 contains 15 residues. Germline assignment: CDR1 WSHSY and CDR2 SAAADI. The germline V and J ends were trimmed by 6 bases and 2 bases, with 16 bases remaining between them. Researchers made TCR cDNA using 5'RACE template switching, and this step added a universal primer site and UMIs. TCRdb itself ran the 5' RACE reads through MiXCR, one entry per CDR3 protein. The data show just over 300,000 distinct CDR3 sequences, 3.6% seen once. This clonotype showed up just a few times. Its antigen is currently unknown. The chain employs TRBV10-2 and TRBJ2-5, with a weak D call TRBD1 (6 bases). The clonotype was recovered from a man younger than 30 who received the YFV17D yellow fever vaccine. Sample: PBMCs, taken on the day of the yellow fever booster vaccination. The CDR3 loop is CASRGAEMGQETQYF. In DNA form, the CDR3 reads TGCGCCAGCAGGGGGGCCGAGATGGGGCAAGAGACCCAGTACTTC.